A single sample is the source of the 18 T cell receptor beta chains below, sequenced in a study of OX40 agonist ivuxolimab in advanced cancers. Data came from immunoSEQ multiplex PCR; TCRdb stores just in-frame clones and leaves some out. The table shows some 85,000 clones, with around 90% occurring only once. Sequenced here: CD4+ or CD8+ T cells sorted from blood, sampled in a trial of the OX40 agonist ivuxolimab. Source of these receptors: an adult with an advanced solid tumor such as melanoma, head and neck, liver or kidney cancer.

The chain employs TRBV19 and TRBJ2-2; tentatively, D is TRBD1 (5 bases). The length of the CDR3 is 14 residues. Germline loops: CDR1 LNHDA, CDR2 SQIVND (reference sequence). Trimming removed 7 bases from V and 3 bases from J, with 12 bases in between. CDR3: CASTHGRDTGELFF. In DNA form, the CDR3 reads TGTGCCAGTACCCATGGCAGGGACACCGGGGAGCTGTTTTTT.

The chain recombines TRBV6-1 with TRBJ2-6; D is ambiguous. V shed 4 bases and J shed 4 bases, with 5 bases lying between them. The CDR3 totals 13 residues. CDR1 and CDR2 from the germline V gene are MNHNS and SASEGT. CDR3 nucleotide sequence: TGTGCCAGCAGTGTGTCCGGGGCCAACGTCCTGACTTTC. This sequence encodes CASSVSGANVLTF.

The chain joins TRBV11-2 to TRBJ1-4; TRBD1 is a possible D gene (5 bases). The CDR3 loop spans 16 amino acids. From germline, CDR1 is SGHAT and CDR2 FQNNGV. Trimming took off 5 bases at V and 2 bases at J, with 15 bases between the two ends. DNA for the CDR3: TGTGCCAGCAGCGAAACCGGACATTTGACTAATGAAAAACTGTTTTTT. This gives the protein CASSETGHLTNEKLFF.

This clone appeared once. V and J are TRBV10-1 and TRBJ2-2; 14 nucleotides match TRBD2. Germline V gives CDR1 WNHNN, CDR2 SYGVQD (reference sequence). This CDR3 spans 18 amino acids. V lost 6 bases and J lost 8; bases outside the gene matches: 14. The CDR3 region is CASRSGLAGADRAGELFF. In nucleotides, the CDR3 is TGCGCCAGCAGATCGGGACTAGCGGGAGCCGACCGGGCTGGGGAGCTGTTTTTT.

Here the CDR3 DNA reads TGCGCCAGCAGCTTACTAGCGGCTAGCACAGATACGCAGTATTTT. It translates to CASSLLAASTDTQYF. V and J are TRBV5-1 and TRBJ2-3, with TRBD2 matching over 8 bases. The CDR3 runs 15 residues. V was pared by 2 bases and J by 0 bases, with 2 bases of the junction left unmatched. Germline V lookup: CDR1 SGHRS, CDR2 YFSETQ.

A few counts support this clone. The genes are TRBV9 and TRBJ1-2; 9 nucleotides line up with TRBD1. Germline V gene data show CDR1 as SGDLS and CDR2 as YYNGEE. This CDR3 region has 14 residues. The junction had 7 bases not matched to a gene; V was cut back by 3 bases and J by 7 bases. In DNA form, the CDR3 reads TGTGCCAGCAGCGCCGGACAGGGGACTGCTGGCTACACCTTC. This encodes CASSAGQGTAGYTF.

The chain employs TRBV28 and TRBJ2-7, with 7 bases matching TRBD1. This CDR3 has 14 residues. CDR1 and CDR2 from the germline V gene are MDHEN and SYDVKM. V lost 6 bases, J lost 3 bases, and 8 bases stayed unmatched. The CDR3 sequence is CASRPGQAVYEQYF. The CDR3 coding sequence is TGTGCCAGCAGGCCCGGACAGGCAGTCTACGAGCAGTACTTC.

In DNA, the CDR3 is TGTGCCAGCAGGAACCAGGGAAGCTCCTACGAGCAGTACTTC. Protein: CASRNQGSSYEQYF. This sequence joins TRBV2 and TRBJ2-7; D possibly corresponds to TRBD1 (5 bases). Germline CDR1 reads SNHLY; CDR2 reads FYNNEI. The CDR3 is 14 amino acids. Trimming removed 6 bases from V and 0 bases from J, with 12 bases in between.

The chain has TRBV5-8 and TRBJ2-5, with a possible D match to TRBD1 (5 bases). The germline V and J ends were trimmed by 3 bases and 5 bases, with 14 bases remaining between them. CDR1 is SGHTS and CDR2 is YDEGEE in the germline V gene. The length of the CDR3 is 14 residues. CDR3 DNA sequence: TGTGCCAGCAGCTCCCAAGGGGTGACCGAGACCCAGTACTTC. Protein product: CASSSQGVTETQYF.

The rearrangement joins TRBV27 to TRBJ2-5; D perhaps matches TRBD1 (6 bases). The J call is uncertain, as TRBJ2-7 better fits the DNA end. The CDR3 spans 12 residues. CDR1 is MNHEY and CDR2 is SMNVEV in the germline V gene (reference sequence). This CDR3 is CASSPQGSEQYF. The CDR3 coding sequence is TGTGCCAGCAGCCCCCAGGGGAGCGAGCAGTACTTC.

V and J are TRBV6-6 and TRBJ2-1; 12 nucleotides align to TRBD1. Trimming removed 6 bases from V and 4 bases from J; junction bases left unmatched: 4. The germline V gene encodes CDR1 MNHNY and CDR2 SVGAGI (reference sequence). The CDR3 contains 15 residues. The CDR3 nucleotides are TGTGCCAGCAGCCAGGGACAGGGGGCGTACAATGAGCAGTTCTTC. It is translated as CASSQGQGAYNEQFF.

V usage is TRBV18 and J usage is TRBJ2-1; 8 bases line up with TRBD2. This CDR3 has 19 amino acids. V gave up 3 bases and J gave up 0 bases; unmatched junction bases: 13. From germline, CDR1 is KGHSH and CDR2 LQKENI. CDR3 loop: CASSPRSGSYSVSYNEQFF. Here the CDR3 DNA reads TGTGCCAGCTCACCCCGCAGCGGGAGTTATAGCGTCTCCTACAATGAGCAGTTCTTC.

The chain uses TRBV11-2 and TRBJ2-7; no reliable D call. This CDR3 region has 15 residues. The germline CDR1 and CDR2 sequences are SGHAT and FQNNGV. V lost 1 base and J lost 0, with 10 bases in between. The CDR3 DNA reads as TGTGCCAGCAGCTTAGGGGCGACACTCTCCTACGAGCAGTACTTC. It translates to CASSLGATLSYEQYF.

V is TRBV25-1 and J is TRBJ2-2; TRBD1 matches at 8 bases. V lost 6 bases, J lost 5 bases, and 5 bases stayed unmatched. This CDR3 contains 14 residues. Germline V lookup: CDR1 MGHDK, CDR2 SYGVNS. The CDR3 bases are TGTGCCAGCAGACGACAGGGGCAAACCGGGGAGCTGTTTTTT. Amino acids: CASRRQGQTGELFF.

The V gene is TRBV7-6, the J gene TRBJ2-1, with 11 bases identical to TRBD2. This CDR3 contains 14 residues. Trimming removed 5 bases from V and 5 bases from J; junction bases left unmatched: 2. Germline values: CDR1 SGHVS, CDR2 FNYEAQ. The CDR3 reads CASSRLAGNNEQFF. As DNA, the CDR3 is TGTGCCAGCAGCCGACTAGCGGGAAACAATGAGCAGTTCTTC.

CDR3 region: CASSSDFYSGNTIYF. CDR3 coding DNA: TGTGCCAGCAGTTCGGACTTTTACTCTGGAAACACCATATATTTT. This chain connects TRBV2 to TRBJ1-3; D unresolved. Germline CDR1 is SNHLY and CDR2 is FYNNEI. V was shortened by 5 bases and J by 0 bases, with 11 bases between the two germline ends. The CDR3 runs 15 residues.

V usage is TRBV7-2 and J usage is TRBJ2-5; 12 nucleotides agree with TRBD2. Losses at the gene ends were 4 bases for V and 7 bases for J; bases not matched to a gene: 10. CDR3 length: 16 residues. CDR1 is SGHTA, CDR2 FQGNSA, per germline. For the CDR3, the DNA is TGTGCCAGCAGCTCTGCCACTAGCGGGAGGTTGGGGACCCAGTACTTC. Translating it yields CASSSATSGRLGTQYF.

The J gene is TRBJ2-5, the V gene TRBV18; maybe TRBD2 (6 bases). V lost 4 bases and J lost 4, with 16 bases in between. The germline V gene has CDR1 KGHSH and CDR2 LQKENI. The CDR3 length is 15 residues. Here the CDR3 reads CASSQTEGGGETQYF. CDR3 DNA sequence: TGTGCCAGCTCACAAACCGAGGGAGGCGGAGAGACCCAGTACTTC.